Listed here is a single TCR beta chain. CD8+ and CD4+ T cells from blood underwent TCR beta sequencing. Random hexamers were used to reverse transcribe about 0.5 to 1 ug of RNA. MiXCR, applied by TCRdb to the immunoSEQ multiplex PCR reads, yields one record per CDR3 protein. The sample holds about 280,000 distinct CDR3 sequences, approximately 81% seen once. This CDR3 has 15 amino acids. The V segment lost 5 bases and the J segment 3 bases; nucleotides outside the gene matches: 7. This entry is derived from a study of CD8 T cells in Susac syndrome. The sequenced sample consisted of CD8+ T cells from PBMCs. J is TRBJ2-1 and V is TRBV12-3 or TRBV12-4, with 7 bases lining up with TRBD1. The source of this sequence is a human donor with multiple sclerosis. The CDR3 is CASSPPGTVYNEQFF. Written as DNA, the CDR3 is TGTGCCAGCAGTCCTCCCGGGACAGTCTACAATGAGCAGTTCTTC.